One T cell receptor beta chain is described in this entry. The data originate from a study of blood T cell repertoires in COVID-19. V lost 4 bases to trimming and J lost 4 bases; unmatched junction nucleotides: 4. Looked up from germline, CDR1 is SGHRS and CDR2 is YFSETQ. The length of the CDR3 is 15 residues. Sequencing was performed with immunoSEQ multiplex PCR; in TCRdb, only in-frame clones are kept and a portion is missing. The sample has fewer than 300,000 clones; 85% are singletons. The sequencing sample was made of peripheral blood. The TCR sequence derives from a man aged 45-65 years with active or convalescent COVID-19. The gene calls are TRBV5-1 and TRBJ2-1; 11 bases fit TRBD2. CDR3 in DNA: TGCGCCAGCAGCCCGGGACTAGCGGCTTACAATGAGCAGTTCTTC. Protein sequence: CASSPGLAAYNEQFF.